Following are 14 T cell receptor beta chains from one sample sequenced in a study of Ad26.COV2.S vaccination and SARS-CoV-2 variants. Treatment described: roughly 19 received Ad26.COV2.S at low or high dose, single or two shots; a few received placebo; per-sample allocation not given. The samples date from day 63 after the first vaccine or placebo injection. TCRdb's table, derived via immunoSEQ multiplex PCR, lists solely in-frame clones and lacks some. Of under 250,000 clones listed, approximately 90% were seen once; the top ten hold approximately 3%. The sample here was peripheral blood, taken in a trial of Ad26.COV2.S vaccine versus placebo. The receptors shown here come from a person aged 18-60 years who received the Ad26.COV2.S COVID-19 vaccine or a placebo.

This chain joins TRBV4-1 and TRBJ1-6; the D gene is possibly TRBD1 (6 bases). CDR1 and CDR2 from the germline V gene are MGHRA and YSYEKL. This CDR3 has 16 amino acids. V was pared by 4 bases and J by 7 bases, with 17 bases between. CDR3 region: CASSLSPGQSNSPLHF. The CDR3 DNA is TGCGCCAGCAGCCTTAGCCCGGGACAATCAAATTCACCCCTCCACTTT.

This chain uses TRBV19 with TRBJ2-1, with a possible D match to TRBD1 (5 bases). Germline CDR1 and CDR2: LNHDA and SQIVND (reference sequence). This CDR3 region has 12 residues. Trimming took off 7 bases at V and 6 bases at J, with 10 bases between the two ends. CDR3: CASKGLVNEQFF. CDR3 in DNA: TGTGCCAGTAAGGGGCTGGTCAATGAGCAGTTCTTC.

This sequence joins TRBV9 and TRBJ1-4, with 7 bases lining up with TRBD1. Trimming removed 3 bases from V and 10 bases from J; junction bases left unmatched: 15. The CDR3 extends over 16 amino acids. The germline V gene encodes CDR1 SGDLS and CDR2 YYNGEE. The CDR3 spells CASSARIGTEGVKLFF. The DNA of the CDR3 is TGTGCCAGCAGCGCTCGAATTGGGACAGAAGGAGTAAAACTGTTTTTT. The full variable domain, completed using reference TRBV9 and TRBJ1-4, is DSGVTQTPKHLITATGQRVTLRCSPRSGDLSVYWYQQSLDQGLQFLIQYYNGEERAKGNILERFSAQQFPDLHSELNLSSLELGDSALYFCASSARIGTEGVKLFFGSGTQLSVL.

The chain employs TRBV11-1 and TRBJ2-1; D might be TRBD2 (7 bases). CDR1 and CDR2 from the germline V gene are SGHAT and FQDESV (reference sequence). The CDR3 length is 14 residues. V lost 5 bases to trimming and J lost 7 bases, with 15 bases between them. CDR3 sequence (DNA): TGTGCCAGCAGCGGGGGGGGCCTTTTGAATGAGCAGTTCTTC. Its protein product is CASSGGGLLNEQFF. Complete variable domain (other parts from reference TRBV11-1 and TRBJ2-1): EAEVAQSPRYKITEKSQAVAFWCDPISGHATLYWYRQILGQGPELLVQFQDESVVDDSQLPKDRFSAERLKGVDSTLKIQPAELGDSAMYLCASSGGGLLNEQFFGPGTRLTVL.

The chain links TRBV12-5 to TRBJ1-2; a weak D match, TRBD1 (6 bases). The CDR3 has 11 amino acids. V lost 6 bases to trimming and J lost 4 bases, with 6 bases between them. From germline, CDR1 is LGHNT and CDR2 FRNRAP. CDR3 protein: CASGTGYGYTF. The CDR3, as DNA: TGTGCTAGTGGGACAGGCTATGGCTACACCTTC.

The chain employs TRBV5-1 and TRBJ2-1; 9 nucleotides line up with TRBD2. The ends lost 3 bases at V and 4 bases at J; junction bases unmatched: 8. Looked up from germline, CDR1 is SGHRS and CDR2 is YFSETQ. The CDR3 consists of 16 residues. This CDR3 is CASSSWERGVYNEQFF. The CDR3 bases are TGCGCCAGCAGCTCCTGGGAGCGGGGGGTTTACAATGAGCAGTTCTTC.

The rearrangement joins TRBV2 to TRBJ2-5; D may match TRBD1 or TRBD2 (5 bases each). The V and J ends lost 3 bases and 4 bases respectively, with 15 bases between them. This CDR3 region has 15 residues. Germline assignment: CDR1 SNHLY and CDR2 FYNNEI. The CDR3 is CASSDFLGESETQYF. The CDR3 DNA is TGTGCCAGCAGTGATTTCCTAGGGGAGTCAGAGACCCAGTACTTC.

J is TRBJ1-2 and V is TRBV5-1; D remains unclear. V gave up 1 base and J gave up 5 bases, with 15 bases separating them. The germline V gene has CDR1 SGHRS and CDR2 YFSETQ. This CDR3 region has 15 residues. As DNA, the CDR3 is TGCGCCAGCAGCTTGTTGTCCCACGTTCCGTATGGCTACACCTTC. Encoded protein: CASSLLSHVPYGYTF.

The rearrangement uses TRBV15 and TRBJ2-5; 13 positions agree with TRBD2. Losses at the gene ends were 6 bases for V and 0 bases for J; bases not matched to a gene: 4. Germline CDR1 LNHNV, CDR2 YYDKDF (reference sequence). This CDR3 is 16 amino acids long. CDR3 region: CATRGGTSGDQETQYF. In nucleotides, the CDR3 is TGTGCCACCAGGGGGGGGACTAGCGGGGACCAAGAGACCCAGTACTTC.

V gene TRBV3-1 (or the pseudogene TRBV3-2) combines with J gene TRBJ1-1; D is perhaps TRBD1 (6 bases). The CDR3 spans 13 residues. CDR1 and CDR2 from the germline V gene are LGHDT and YNNKEL (reference sequence). V was pared by 5 bases and J by 4 bases, with 11 bases between. The CDR3 loop reads CASSSTGFTEAFF. For the CDR3, the DNA is TGTGCCAGCAGCTCTACAGGGTTCACTGAAGCTTTCTTT.

The chain couples TRBV29-1 to TRBJ2-5; 10 nucleotides line up with TRBD2. Germline-derived CDR1 and CDR2 are SQVTM and ANQGSEA. With V trimmed by 4 bases and J by 5 bases, 7 bases remained unmatched. The CDR3 runs 14 residues. The DNA for the CDR3 is TGCAGCGTTGCTTTCCTAGCGGGAGTGGAGACCCAGTACTTC. Residues: CSVAFLAGVETQYF. Full variable domain (outside the CDR3, taken from reference TRBV29-1 and TRBJ2-5): SAVISQKPSRDICQRGTSLTIQCQVDSQVTMMFWYRQQPGQSLTLIATANQGSEATYESGFVIDKFPISRPNLTFSTLTVSNMSPEDSSIYLCSVAFLAGVETQYFGPGTRLLVL.

This clone appeared a few times. The chain joins TRBV19 to TRBJ2-3, with 9 bases lining up with TRBD2. The CDR3 has 16 residues. Germline-derived CDR1 and CDR2 are LNHDA and SQIVND (reference sequence). Losses at the gene ends were 1 base for V and 2 bases for J; bases not matched to a gene: 4. CDR3 coding DNA: TGTGCCAGTAGTATAGGGTCTAGCGGGATCACAGATACGCAGTATTTT. Translating it yields CASSIGSSGITDTQYF.

The V and J genes are TRBV5-1 and TRBJ2-5; D is possibly TRBD1 or TRBD2 (5 bases each). The CDR3 runs 14 residues. Per the germline V gene, CDR1 is SGHRS and CDR2 is YFSETQ. Trimming left V 4 bases short and J 5 bases short, with 15 bases between. DNA of the CDR3: TGCGCCAGCAGCCCCCGGGGCCAAAGCGAGACCCAGTACTTC. Its translation is CASSPRGQSETQYF.

The chain links TRBV5-4 to TRBJ2-2; tentative D call: TRBD1 (5 bases). V was clipped by 2 bases and J by 5 bases, with 7 bases between them. Germline V lookup: CDR1 SGHNT, CDR2 YYREEE (reference sequence). There are 13 residues in the CDR3. The CDR3 spells CASSFQGTGELFF. CDR3 nucleotide sequence: TGTGCCAGCAGCTTTCAGGGAACCGGGGAGCTGTTTTTT.